These 16 T cell receptor beta chains originate from one sample sequenced in a study of shared clonotypes between healthy human individuals. TCRdb's table, derived via immunoSEQ multiplex PCR, lists solely in-frame clones and lacks some. The table lists about 600,000 clones, around 80% of them singletons. Specimen: PBMCs. These receptor sequences come from a woman aged 40 to 55 in good health. Some clones in this sample may be carry-over from other donors' samples.

This chain uses TRBV7-2 with TRBJ2-7; TRBD2 matches 10 bases. This CDR3 region has 16 residues. CDR1 is SGHTA and CDR2 is FQGNSA in the germline V gene. V was clipped by 5 bases and J by 0 bases; unmatched bases: 7. The CDR3 is CASSPQGLASSYEQYF. The DNA of the CDR3 is TGTGCCAGCAGCCCACAGGGACTAGCGAGCTCCTACGAGCAGTACTTC.

This chain connects TRBV14 to TRBJ1-1; the D gene is possibly TRBD1 (5 bases). Trimming took off 4 bases at V and 8 bases at J, with 14 bases between the two ends. Germline CDR1 and CDR2: SGHDN and FVKESK. The CDR3 is 13 residues long. The CDR3 sequence is CASSPFVGVEAFF. The CDR3 coding sequence is TGTGCCAGCAGCCCTTTCGTAGGGGTCGAAGCTTTCTTT. The entire variable domain, with the rest obtained from reference TRBV14 and TRBJ1-1, is as follows: EAGVTQFPSHSVIEKGQTVTLRCDPISGHDNLYWYRRVMGKEIKFLLHFVKESKQDESGMPNNRFLAERTGGTYSTLKVQPAELEDSGVYFCASSPFVGVEAFFGQGTRLTVV.

The chain recombines TRBV6-5 with TRBJ2-7; TRBD1 matches at 9 bases. V gave up 2 bases and J gave up 3 bases; unmatched junction bases: 2. Germline-derived CDR1 and CDR2 are MNHEY and SVGAGI. The length of the CDR3 is 14 residues. The CDR3 loop is CASSYLDRGYEQYF. The CDR3 nucleotides are TGTGCCAGCAGTTACCTGGACAGGGGCTACGAGCAGTACTTC.

J is TRBJ2-3 and V is TRBV30; 7 bases line up with TRBD1. The ends lost 3 bases at V and 5 bases at J; junction bases unmatched: 5. The CDR3 spans 13 residues. Germline lookup yields CDR1 GTSNPN and CDR2 SVGIG (reference sequence). The CDR3 region is CAWSTNRGDTQYF. The CDR3 bases are TGTGCCTGGAGCACCAACAGGGGAGATACGCAGTATTTT.

The V and J genes are TRBV10-3 and TRBJ2-6, with D maybe TRBD1 (6 bases). CDR1 ENHRY and CDR2 SYGVKD come from the germline V gene. The CDR3 runs 14 residues. Trimming shortened V by 6 bases and J by 1 base, and 7 bases separated the two germline ends. The CDR3 DNA follows: TGTGCCATCAGCACAGGGTCTGGGGCCAACGTCCTGACTTTC. Amino acid sequence: CAISTGSGANVLTF.

In this sample, this clone turned up once. The V and J genes are TRBV6-6 and TRBJ1-5; the match to TRBD1 covers 7 bases. Trimming took 0 bases from V and 4 from J; bases not matched to a gene: 3. Germline loops: CDR1 MNHNY, CDR2 SVGAGI (reference sequence). The CDR3 runs to 15 residues. CDR3 in amino acids: CASSYSSRGNQPQHF. The CDR3 bases are TGTGCCAGCAGTTACTCGTCCAGGGGGAATCAGCCCCAGCATTTT.

V gene TRBV7-2 combines with J gene TRBJ2-1; maybe TRBD1 (5 bases). The CDR3 loop spans 16 amino acids. Germline CDR1 SGHTA, CDR2 FQGNSA. Trimming pared 5 bases from V and 5 bases from J, leaving 19 bases between. The CDR3, as DNA: TGTGCCAGCAGCCCCGTGTCCGGGCAGGGAAACAATGAGCAGTTCTTC. Amino acids: CASSPVSGQGNNEQFF.

The chain employs TRBV7-2 and TRBJ2-3, with TRBD2 matching 10 bases. V shed 6 bases and J 5 bases; nucleotides not matched to a gene: 8. The CDR3 sequence is 15 residues long. Germline V lookup: CDR1 SGHTA, CDR2 FQGNSA. The CDR3 coding sequence is TGTGCCAGCAGGATCAGAGCGGGAGGGCGAGATACGCAGTATTTT. This gives the protein CASRIRAGGRDTQYF.

This clone was detected once. V gene TRBV27 combines with J gene TRBJ2-5; 8 bases fit TRBD2. Germline-derived CDR1 and CDR2 are MNHEY and SMNVEV (reference sequence). The CDR3 loop spans 16 amino acids. Trimming at V came to 5 bases and at J to 3 bases, leaving 11 bases not matched to a gene. CDR3 in DNA: TGTGCCAGCAGTCCCCCTCTTAGTAGCGGGAAAGAGACCCAGTACTTC. Amino acid sequence: CASSPPLSSGKETQYF.

The rearrangement uses TRBV4-3 and TRBJ2-7, with D possibly being TRBD2 (5 bases). Germline V CDR1 and CDR2: LGHNA, YSLEER. The length of the CDR3 is 13 residues. V was pared by 3 bases and J by 7 bases, with 13 bases between. The CDR3 DNA is TGCGCCAGCAGCCATGCCGGTGGAGGTGAGCAGTACTTC. Translated, it gives CASSHAGGGEQYF.

This chain uses TRBV2 with TRBJ2-1; TRBD1 matches 10 bases. Trimming removed 4 bases from V and 1 base from J; junction bases left unmatched: 4. CDR1 is SNHLY, CDR2 FYNNEI, per germline. The length of the CDR3 is 16 residues. The CDR3 region is CASSGGTGVSYNEQFF. CDR3 DNA: TGTGCCAGCAGTGGGGGGACAGGGGTTTCCTACAATGAGCAGTTCTTC.

CDR3 amino acids: CASRPGQVNTGELFF. The DNA for the CDR3 is TGTGCCAGCAGACCGGGACAGGTGAACACCGGGGAGCTGTTTTTT. This chain joins TRBV28 and TRBJ2-2; 8 bases fit TRBD1. CDR1 and CDR2 (germline): MDHEN, SYDVKM. After removal of 6 bases from V and 1 base from J, the junction contained 4 bases not matched to a gene. This CDR3 is 15 amino acids long.

The chain combines TRBV28 with TRBJ2-7, with D hard to call. V shed 3 bases and J shed 0 bases, with 15 bases lying between them. The CDR3 spans 16 residues. CDR1 is MDHEN and CDR2 is SYDVKM in the germline V gene. The chain's CDR3 is CASSLRWVVSSYEQYF. CDR3 in DNA: TGTGCCAGCAGTTTGAGGTGGGTGGTAAGCTCCTACGAGCAGTACTTC.

The rearrangement links TRBV27 to TRBJ2-1; 11 nucleotides line up with TRBD2. CDR1 is MNHEY, CDR2 SMNVEV, per germline (reference sequence). Unmatched junction bases numbered 2, after V lost 6 bases and J lost 7 bases. CDR3 length: 13 amino acids. This CDR3 is CASRLAGENEQFF. The DNA for the CDR3 is TGTGCCAGCAGACTAGCGGGAGAGAATGAGCAGTTCTTC.

V gene TRBV6-6 combines with J gene TRBJ2-7; a weak D match, TRBD2 (5 bases). V lost 11 bases, J lost 1 base, and 21 bases lay in between. The CDR3 has 15 amino acids. Germline V gene lookup returns CDR1 MNHNY and CDR2 SVGAGI (reference sequence). This CDR3 reads CASSPVPIMSYEQYF. The CDR3 region has the DNA TGTGCCTCTAGCCCCGTTCCGATCATGTCCTACGAGCAGTACTTC.

In the case of this clone: A far larger clone differs by one base, so this is likely a read error. Within the sample, other DNA sequences also encode this same CDR3. The J gene is TRBJ2-7, the V gene TRBV5-4; tentative D call: TRBD2 (6 bases). Germline V gives CDR1 SGHNT, CDR2 YYREEE (reference sequence). V lost 3 bases to trimming and J lost 5 bases, with 15 bases between them. This CDR3 is 14 amino acids long. The CDR3 spells CASSWRGAVDEQYF. The CDR3 nucleotides are TGTGCCAGCAGCTGGCGGGGAGCCGTCGACGAGCAGTACTTC.